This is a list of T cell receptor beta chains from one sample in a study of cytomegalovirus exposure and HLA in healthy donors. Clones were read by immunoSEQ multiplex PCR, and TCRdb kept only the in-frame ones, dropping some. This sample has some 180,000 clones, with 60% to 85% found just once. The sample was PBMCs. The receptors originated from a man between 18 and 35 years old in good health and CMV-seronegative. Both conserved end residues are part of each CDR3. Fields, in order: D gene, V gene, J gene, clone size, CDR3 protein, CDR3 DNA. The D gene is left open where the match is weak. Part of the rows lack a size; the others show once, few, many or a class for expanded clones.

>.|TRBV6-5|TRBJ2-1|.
CATLLGGNEQFF
TGTGCCACCCTCCTAGGTGGCAATGAGCAGTTCTTC
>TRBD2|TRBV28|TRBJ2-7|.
CAAGDYEQYF
TGTGCCGCGGGGGATTACGAGCAGTACTTC
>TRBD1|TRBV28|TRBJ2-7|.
CASSLFAGGQNEQYF
TGTGCCAGCAGTTTATTCGCAGGGGGCCAGAACGAGCAGTACTTC
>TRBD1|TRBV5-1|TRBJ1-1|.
CASSPRQGLSAEAFF
TGCGCCAGCAGCCCCAGACAGGGTTTGTCGGCAGAAGCTTTCTTT
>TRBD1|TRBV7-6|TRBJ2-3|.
CASSLLAMQGALDTQYF
TGTGCCAGCAGCTTATTAGCTATGCAGGGGGCCTTAGATACGCAGTATTTT
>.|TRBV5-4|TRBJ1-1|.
CASSSARGGNTEAFF
TGTGCCAGCAGCTCTGCCCGGGGTGGGAACACTGAAGCTTTCTTT
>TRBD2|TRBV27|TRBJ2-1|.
CASSLRAGGPYNEQFF
TGTGCCAGCAGTTTGAGAGCGGGAGGGCCCTACAATGAGCAGTTCTTC
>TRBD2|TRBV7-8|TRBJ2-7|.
CASSQRLAGAYEQYF
TGTGCCAGCAGCCAAAGGCTAGCGGGGGCCTACGAGCAGTACTTC
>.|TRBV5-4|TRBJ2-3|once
CASSLDGSGARGDTQYF
TGTGCCAGCAGCTTGGACGGGTCCGGAGCCCGGGGAGATACGCAGTATTTT
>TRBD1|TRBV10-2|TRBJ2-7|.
CASRATGSADEQYF
TGCGCCAGCAGAGCGACAGGGTCCGCTGACGAGCAGTACTTC
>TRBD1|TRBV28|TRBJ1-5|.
CASSFPGQGGQPQHF
TGTGCCAGCAGTTTCCCGGGACAGGGAGGTCAGCCCCAGCATTTT
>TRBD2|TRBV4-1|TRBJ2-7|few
CASSQERASGAYEQYF
TGCGCCAGCAGCCAAGAGAGGGCTAGCGGGGCCTACGAGCAGTACTTC
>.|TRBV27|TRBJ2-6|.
CASSPGSGANVLTF
TGTGCCAGCAGTCCGGGCTCTGGGGCCAACGTCCTGACTTTC
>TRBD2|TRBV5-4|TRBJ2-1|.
CASSLGGLAGRMEQFF
TGTGCCAGCAGCTTGGGGGGACTAGCGGGGCGCATGGAGCAGTTCTTC
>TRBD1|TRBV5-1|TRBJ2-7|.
CASSPGTGGTLVEQYF
TGCGCCAGCAGCCCGGGGACAGGGGGCACATTGGTCGAGCAGTACTTC
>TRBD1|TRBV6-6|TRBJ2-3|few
CASGERGTAGSDTQYF
TGTGCCAGTGGGGAAAGGGGGACAGCTGGGTCGGATACGCAGTATTTT
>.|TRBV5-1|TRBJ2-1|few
CASSALTGLERQFF
TGCGCCAGCAGCGCATTAACGGGTCTAGAAAGGCAGTTCTTC
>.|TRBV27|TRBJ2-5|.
CASSLLGREGETQYF
TGTGCCAGCAGTTTACTAGGCAGGGAAGGAGAGACCCAGTACTTC
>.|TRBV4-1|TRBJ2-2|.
CASSQERGTGELFF
TGCGCCAGCAGCCAAGAACGGGGCACCGGGGAGCTGTTTTTT
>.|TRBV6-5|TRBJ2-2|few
CASRYSTNTGELFF
TGTGCCAGCAGGTATTCTACGAACACCGGGGAGCTGTTTTTT
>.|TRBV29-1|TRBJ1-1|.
CSLWESGRIEAFF
TGCAGCTTGTGGGAGTCCGGACGAATTGAAGCTTTCTTT
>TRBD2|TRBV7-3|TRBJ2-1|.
CASAGGPDNEQFF
TGTGCCAGCGCGGGAGGGCCAGACAATGAGCAGTTCTTC
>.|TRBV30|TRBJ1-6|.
CAWIGGYNSPLHF
TGTGCCTGGATAGGCGGTTATAATTCACCCCTCCACTTT
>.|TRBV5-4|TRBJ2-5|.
CASSTKGELETQYF
TGTGCCAGCAGCACCAAGGGGGAACTAGAGACCCAGTACTTC
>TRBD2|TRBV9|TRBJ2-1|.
CASSAGGGLANEQFF
TGTGCCAGCAGCGCGGGGGGGGGACTAGCCAATGAGCAGTTCTTC
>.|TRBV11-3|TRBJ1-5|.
CASSRGVPNQPQHF
TGTGCCAGCAGCCGGGGGGTCCCCAATCAGCCCCAGCATTTT
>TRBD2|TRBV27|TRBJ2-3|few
CASSGGGAERDTQYF
TGTGCCAGCAGTGGCGGGGGGGCAGAGAGGGATACGCAGTATTTT
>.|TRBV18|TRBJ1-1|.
CASSPPNGGQTEAFF
TGTGCCAGCTCACCACCCAACGGGGGGCAAACTGAAGCTTTCTTT
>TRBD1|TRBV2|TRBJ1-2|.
CASREQGPNYGYTF
TGTGCCAGCAGGGAACAGGGGCCTAACTATGGCTACACCTTC
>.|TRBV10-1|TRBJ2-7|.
CASSESRQETYEQYF
TGCGCCAGCAGTGAGTCGAGACAGGAAACTTACGAGCAGTACTTC
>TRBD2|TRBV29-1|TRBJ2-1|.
CSVEDRGLAGYNEQFF
TGCAGCGTTGAAGATCGCGGCCTAGCGGGATACAATGAGCAGTTCTTC
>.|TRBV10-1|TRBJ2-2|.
CAMSRIPNRRELFF
TGCGCCATGTCCAGGATTCCGAACCGCAGGGAGCTGTTTTTT
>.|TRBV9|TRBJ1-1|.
CASSAGGTEAFF
TGTGCCAGCAGCGCCGGTGGCACTGAAGCTTTCTTT
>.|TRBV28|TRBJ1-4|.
CASSTYYMGEKLFF
TGTGCCAGCAGTACCTACTACATGGGTGAAAAACTGTTTTTT
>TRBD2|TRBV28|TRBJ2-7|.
CASSPIRGGGKDYEQYF
TGTGCCAGCAGTCCCATCCGGGGCGGGGGGAAGGACTACGAGCAGTACTTC
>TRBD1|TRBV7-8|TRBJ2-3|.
CASSLAATGGVGADTQYF
TGTGCCAGCAGCTTAGCGGCGACAGGGGGTGTCGGAGCAGATACGCAGTATTTT
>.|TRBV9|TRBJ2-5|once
CASSVTERGTQYF
TGTGCCAGCAGCGTGACGGAACGCGGGACCCAGTACTTC